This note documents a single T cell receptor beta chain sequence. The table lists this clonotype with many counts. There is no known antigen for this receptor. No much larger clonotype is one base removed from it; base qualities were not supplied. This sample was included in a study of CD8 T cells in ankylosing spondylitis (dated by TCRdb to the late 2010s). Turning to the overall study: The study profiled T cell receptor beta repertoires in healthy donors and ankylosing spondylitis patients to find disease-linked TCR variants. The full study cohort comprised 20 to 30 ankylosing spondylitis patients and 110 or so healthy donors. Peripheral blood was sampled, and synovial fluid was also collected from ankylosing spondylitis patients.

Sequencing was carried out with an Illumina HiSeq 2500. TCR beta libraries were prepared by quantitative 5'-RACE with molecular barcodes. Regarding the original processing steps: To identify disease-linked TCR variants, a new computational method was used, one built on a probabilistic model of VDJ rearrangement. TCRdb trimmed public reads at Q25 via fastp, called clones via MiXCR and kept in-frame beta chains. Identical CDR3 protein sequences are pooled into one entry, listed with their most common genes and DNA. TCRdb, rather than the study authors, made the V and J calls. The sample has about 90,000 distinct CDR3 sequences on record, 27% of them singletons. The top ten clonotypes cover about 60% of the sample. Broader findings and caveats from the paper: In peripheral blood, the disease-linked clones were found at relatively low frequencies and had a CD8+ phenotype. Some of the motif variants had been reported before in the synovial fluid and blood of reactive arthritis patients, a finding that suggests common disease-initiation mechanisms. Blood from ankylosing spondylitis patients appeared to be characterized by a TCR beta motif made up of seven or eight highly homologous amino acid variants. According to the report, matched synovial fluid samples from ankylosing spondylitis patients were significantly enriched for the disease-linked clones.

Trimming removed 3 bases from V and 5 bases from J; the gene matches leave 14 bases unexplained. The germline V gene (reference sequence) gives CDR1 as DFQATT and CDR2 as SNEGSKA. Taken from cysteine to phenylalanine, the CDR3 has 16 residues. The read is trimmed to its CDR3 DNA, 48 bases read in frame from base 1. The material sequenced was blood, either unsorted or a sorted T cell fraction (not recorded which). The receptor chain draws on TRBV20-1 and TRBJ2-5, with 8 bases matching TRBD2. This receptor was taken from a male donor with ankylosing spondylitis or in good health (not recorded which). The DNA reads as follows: TGCAGTGCTAGGGAGCGGGGGCCTCTGGTCCGGGAGACCCAGTACTTC. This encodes CSARERGPLVRETQYF.